This T cell receptor (beta chain) was identified during a study of cytomegalovirus exposure and HLA in healthy donors (dated by TCRdb to about 2017). In terms of the full investigation: An earlier analysis of roughly 500 of the donors reported 250 to 350 Gb of sequence data and approximately 110 million unique TCR beta sequences from 150 million to 200 million T cells. An early release that covered approximately 600 HLA-typed donors contained about 300 gigabases of sequencing data and about 84 million unique TCR sequences. The genetic ancestry cluster associated with self-reported Caucasian donors included approximately 85% of the 398 genotyped donors. The study was designed to test whether signatures of past pathogen exposure could be identified by cataloging public T cell receptors. The T cell repertoires of 666 subjects were profiled by immunosequencing and related to cytomegalovirus serostatus. Along with the roughly 710-subject first cohort, a separate validation cohort of over a hundred different subjects was used. The study combined high-throughput TCR immunosequencing, statistical association of individual TCRs with disease status, and machine learning to predict cytomegalovirus infection status. To study patterns of TCR occurrence, a later analysis re-analyzed previously published TCR beta repertoires from around 700 donors and added high-resolution HLA genotyping. Rather than using new phenotypic data, the later analysis identified candidate immune exposures from TCR beta sequences and from how often those sequences occurred across donors. An earlier analysis of 587 of the donors used high-throughput TCR beta sequencing to judge whether each TCR beta V gene segment behaved as functional or pseudogenic. Donor age, sex, ethnicity and CMV serostatus were collected together with the repertoire data. A later genetic analysis used genome-wide SNP genotypes for about three fifths of the 666 donors, treating that subset as a discovery cohort. Every repertoire in the discovery cohort had been generated on one and the same sequencing platform. Class I and class II HLA loci were covered by the typing at four-digit resolution. Typing coverage varied by locus: roughly 620-630 donors for A, B, C, DRB1 and DQB1; 522 for DQA1; over 600 for DPA1; under 490 for DPB1. Because of strong linkage in the cohort, roughly five DR-DQ haplotypes were treated as single units for association and clustering. Among approximately 370 genotyped donors of the cohort, an average of approximately 200,000 unique TCR beta nucleotide sequences was sequenced per donor, of which approximately 18% were non-productive. General findings and caveats noted by the study authors: Linkage disequilibrium might explain the correlated functional status among segregating V segments, but an unknown experimental factor could not be ruled out. Three of the identified cytomegalovirus-associated TCR beta chains were confirmed in vitro to be specific for cytomegalovirus antigens. In the study, some 180 TCR beta chains were listed as associated with cytomegalovirus. The classifier was reported to diagnose cytomegalovirus status with high specificity and sensitivity in both the original and validation cohorts. According to the authors, the approach could potentially be generalized to other disease states and immunological phenotypes. Immune exposure information for the cohort was limited to CMV serostatus. In a later analysis, the rate of TCR association differed among HLA loci, with DRB1 alleles having the most associated TCRs and HLA-C alleles having the fewest. An association between a missense DCLRE1C variant and V-gene and J-gene trimming of TCR beta chains was found in a later genetic analysis and replicated in an independent cohort. When HLA alleles, especially DR and DQ, strongly co-occurred, TCR associations were difficult to assign to individual alleles. A later analysis found that most CMV-associated TCR beta chains appeared HLA-restricted, with HLA associations seemingly driven largely by CMV exposure. An earlier analysis of 587 of the donors showed that most TCR beta V segments appeared in productive rearrangements either about 87% or about 30% of the time, which broadly matched IMGT annotations. Because counts were too low, roughly 18 rarely observed V segments, including chromosome 9 orphons, were left out of the earlier analysis of roughly 600 of the donors. According to a later analysis, parvovirus B19, influenza, CMV and Epstein-Barr virus appeared linked to several top co-occurrence clusters. Because HLA typing was missing for some donors at each locus, association tests included only the typed subset. A further reported finding was that TCR beta sequences accurately predicted the HLA-A and HLA-B alleles for most subjects in the first cohort. According to a later genetic analysis, donors in an Asian-associated ancestry cluster had fewer N-insertions in productive TCRs than the approximately 610-donor mean. This cohort had only TCR beta chains sequenced, and the lack of alpha or paired-chain data limited which features could be detected. Most TCR sequences were seen in very few donors, while some public TCRs were found in many individuals. The presence/absence analyses assumed that sequencing depth was roughly uniform across donors, and that assumption may not be true. At a false discovery rate of 0.05, a later analysis linked around 15,000 TCR beta sequences to specific HLA alleles. Some IMGT-functional V segments, including TRBV6-2 and TRBV6-3, could not be distinguished by the 87-base-pair reads and were therefore excluded. A later analysis found that HLA-associated TCR beta chains were more clonally expanded and had lower generation probabilities than equally common non-associated chains. The sequencing pipeline was judged likely to have produced a cluster of highly shared sequence variants as a technical artifact.

The cohort comprised 550 to 700 healthy bone marrow donors. All cohort members were sampled while nominally healthy, although unrecorded immune exposures were likely present. The donor was CMV seronegative and was included in the group of under 450 seronegative cohort members. A peripheral blood sample was provided by each donor, and peripheral blood mononuclear cells were used for TCR beta sequencing. The Qiagen DNeasy Blood Extraction Kit was used to extract genomic DNA from the blood cell samples. Library preparation used the immunoSEQ multiplex PCR assay. For the multiplex PCR, a mixture combining 60 forward primers for TCR Vbeta segments and 13 reverse primers for TCR Jbeta segments was used. Amplification of the CDR3 region of rearranged TCR beta genes was performed with a multiplex PCR assay on genomic DNA. On the Illumina HiSeq System, the amplified TCR beta libraries were sequenced as 87-base-pair reads. As for how the authors treated the data: In a later analysis, 77 million or so unique TCR beta chains were counted across the 690 or so repertoires, and approximately 11 million of these chains were shared by at least two donors. A nearest-neighbor algorithm error-corrected the raw reads and collapsed the reads into unique sequences, merging closely related sequences to remove PCR and sequencing errors. To assign V, D and J gene segments, CDR3 sequences were aligned to IMGT reference sequences. For a sequence to be retained, a match of at least six nucleotides was required to both a V gene segment and a J gene segment. A rearrangement was called productive if the CDR3 had no stop codons and remained in frame with V and J, and every other rearrangement was called non-productive. Following IMGT convention, CDR3 was defined as the stretch from the second conserved V-encoded cysteine to the conserved J-encoded phenylalanine. In an earlier analysis of 550 to 650 of the donors, sequences lacking an unambiguous match to a single V gene segment were excluded. In an earlier analysis of a few hundred of the donors, a V segment was called functional when productive rearrangements were above 56.7%, and segregating when the standard deviation between donors exceeded 5%. A statistical classification framework was developed to diagnose cytomegalovirus status using the catalog of TCR beta chain sequences. In a later analysis, TCR nucleotide sequences were compared against IMGT/GENE-DB human TR gene sequences so that V and J genes could be assigned. The TCRdist pipeline was used in a later analysis to assign CDR3 sequences and most-parsimonious VDJ recombination scenarios. A later analysis defined each TCR beta chain by its CDR3 amino acid sequence plus V-gene family, and excluded reads lacking a unique V-gene family. In a later analysis, some 600 highly shared, low-generation-probability nucleotide sequences were removed to address suspected cross-contamination and a sequencing artifact. In a later analysis, a clonal expansion index for each public chain was calculated from normalized within-repertoire ranks of inferred template counts. Generation probabilities in a later analysis came from a VDJ recombination model fitted to out-of-frame rearrangements, and those results were checked against IGoR. A later analysis scored TCR-TCR, TCR-HLA and TCR-CMV co-occurrence with hypergeometric tests, applying a repertoire-size bias correction to TCR pairs. False discovery rates were estimated in a later analysis by permuting HLA or CMV assignments 20 times. In a later analysis, co-occurring TCRs were grouped with DBSCAN, and TCRdist sequence similarity was added when clustering was performed within HLA-allele-positive subsets. For co-occurrence clustering, repertoires with fewer than 30,000 or more than 120,000 public chains were excluded, along with five repertoires with anomalous nucleotide sharing. The table comes from immuneACCESS by way of TCRdb, which keeps in-frame sequences with V and J called. Part of the clones is missing from these tables; in studies checked, under half for an unresolved V gene and the rest for unknown reasons. Clone size and V and J calls were adopted from that table, with D and trimming inferred from the DNA. For this sample there are about 170,000 clones; about 75% appear just once. Approximately 2% of the sample goes to the ten largest clones.

The CDR3 starts with the cysteine, ends with the phenylalanine, and has 16 residues. The sequence is cut down to CDR3 DNA, 48 bases in frame from base 1. Between the V and J ends, shortened by 3 bases and 0 bases respectively, the junction contains 11 bases. The germline V gene (reference sequence) supplies CDR1 SEHNR and CDR2 FQNEAQ. This clone was recorded only once. The target of this receptor is not known. No qualities accompany the bases; no much larger clone lies one base away. This clonotype was obtained from a female donor in good health and CMV-seronegative. The rearranged segments are TRBV7-9 and TRBJ2-2, with no confidently assigned D gene. Sequences were obtained from PBMCs. The nucleotide sequence reads TGTGCCAGCAGCTTTGTGAGCGAACCGAACACCGGGGAGCTGTTTTTT. This yields the protein CASSFVSEPNTGELFF.